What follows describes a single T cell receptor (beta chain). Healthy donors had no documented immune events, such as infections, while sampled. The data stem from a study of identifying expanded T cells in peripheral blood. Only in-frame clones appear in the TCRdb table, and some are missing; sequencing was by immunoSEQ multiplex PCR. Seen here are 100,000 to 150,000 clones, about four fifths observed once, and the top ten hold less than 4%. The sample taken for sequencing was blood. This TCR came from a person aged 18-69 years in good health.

CDR3 loop: CASSYSGVHGYTF. The CDR3, as DNA: TGTGCCAGCAGTTACTCAGGGGTTCATGGCTACACCTTC. The chain has TRBV6-5 and TRBJ1-2; a weak D match, TRBD1 (5 bases). The length of the CDR3 is 13 residues. The germline gives CDR1 MNHEY, CDR2 SVGAGI. Trimming removed 0 bases at V and 6 bases at J, with 8 bases between.